What follows are 22 T cell receptor beta chains derived from one specimen sequenced in a study of graft-versus-host responses after intestinal transplantation. Generated by immunoSEQ multiplex PCR, the TCRdb table keeps only in-frame clones and is missing some. Among tens of thousands of clones listed, around 95% were seen once. The antigens these receptors bind are not known. The input for sequencing was unstimulated CD8+ T cells sorted from spleen or lymph node cells, taken before transplant. Source of these receptors: a human donor who was the organ donor for an intestinal transplant.

The chain couples TRBV11-2 to TRBJ2-3; 11 nucleotides match TRBD2. There are 14 residues in the CDR3. Germline trimming cut 3 bases from V and 4 bases from J; bases unmatched to any gene: 0. Germline V gene lookup returns CDR1 SGHAT and CDR2 FQNNGV. The CDR3 sequence: CASSFSGGADTQYF. The DNA of the CDR3 is TGTGCCAGCAGCTTTAGCGGGGGGGCAGATACGCAGTATTTT.

The V call is TRBV6-9, the J call TRBJ1-1; 10 bases are shared with TRBD1. Germline values: CDR1 MNHGY, CDR2 SVAAGI. CDR3 length: 17 amino acids. V lost 4 bases, J lost 4 bases, and 12 bases stayed unmatched. CDR3: CASSSRQGANDGTEAFF. The CDR3 bases are TGTGCCAGCAGTTCCCGACAGGGGGCAAACGACGGCACTGAAGCTTTCTTT.

This clone has just one count. The rearrangement joins TRBV9 to TRBJ2-1; no definite D call. The V gene lost 4 bases and the J gene lost 7 bases, with 12 bases spanning the gap. CDR3 length: 13 residues. Germline values: CDR1 SGDLS, CDR2 YYNGEE. The CDR3 DNA is TGTGCCAGCAGCTCAAATTTGTGGAATGAGCAGTTCTTC. Residues: CASSSNLWNEQFF.

The genes are TRBV6-5 and TRBJ1-3; no firm D call. Germline V gene data show CDR1 as MNHEY and CDR2 as SVGAGI. The CDR3 has 15 residues. Trimming stripped 3 bases from V and 9 bases from J, with 18 bases between. CDR3 nucleotide sequence: TGTGCCAGCAGTTATGTCACGTTTGGGTTTGGCACCATATATTTT. Its protein product is CASSYVTFGFGTIYF.

The chain employs TRBV5-6 and TRBJ2-7; TRBD1 might be the D (5 bases). Germline CDR1 reads SGHDT; CDR2 reads YYEEEE. The V end lost 0 bases, the J end lost 3 bases, and 10 bases lay between the germline ends. The CDR3 runs to 14 residues. The CDR3 DNA is TGTGCCAGCAGCTTGGAGGGGCGCGGCTACGAGCAGTACTTC. Translation: CASSLEGRGYEQYF.

The gene calls are TRBV13 and TRBJ1-1, with 9 bases that match TRBD1. J gave up 7 bases and V 4 bases, and 7 bases lay outside the gene matches. Looked up from germline, CDR1 is PRHDT and CDR2 is FYEKMQ (reference sequence). The CDR3 contains 14 residues. The CDR3 bases are TGTGCCAGCAGCTACGGACAGGGGTTCGGTGAAGCTTTCTTT. It is translated as CASSYGQGFGEAFF.

V is TRBV29-1 and J is TRBJ2-7; D call uncertain. CDR3 length equals 13 residues. Trimming removed 3 bases from V and 1 base from J, with 10 bases in between. Germline values: CDR1 SQVTM, CDR2 ANQGSEA. CDR3 DNA sequence: TGCAGCGTTGAGAATACGGAGTCCTACGAGCAGTACTTC. Translating it yields CSVENTESYEQYF.

The chain is built from TRBV4-2 and TRBJ2-2, with D possibly matching TRBD2 (6 bases). Trimming removed 5 bases at V and 3 bases at J, with 16 bases between. Germline V gene sequence: CDR1 LGHNA, CDR2 YNFKEQ. There are 16 residues in the CDR3. CDR3 in amino acids: CASSFQPSEYTGELFF. Here the CDR3 DNA reads TGTGCCAGCAGCTTCCAGCCTAGCGAATACACCGGGGAGCTGTTTTTT.

V is TRBV27 and J is TRBJ1-4; weak D call: TRBD1 (5 bases). Germline V gene data show CDR1 as MNHEY and CDR2 as SMNVEV (reference sequence). V was pared by 4 bases and J by 8 bases, with 11 bases between. There are 13 residues in the CDR3. CDR3 residues: CASSYTGGEKLFF. The DNA of the CDR3 is TGTGCCAGCAGTTACACAGGCGGAGAAAAACTGTTTTTT. The entire variable domain, with the rest obtained from reference TRBV27 and TRBJ1-4, is as follows: EAQVTQNPRYLITVTGKKLTVTCSQNMNHEYMSWYRQDPGLGLRQIYYSMNVEVTDKGDVPEGYKVSRKEKRNFPLILESPSPNQTSLYFCASSYTGGEKLFFGSGTQLSVL.

The gene calls are TRBV4-2 and TRBJ1-5; no definite D call. The germline V gene encodes CDR1 LGHNA and CDR2 YNFKEQ. V lost 1 base and J 1 base, leaving 17 bases between the germline ends. This CDR3 has 18 amino acids. CDR3 nucleotides: TGTGCCAGCAGCCAAGTTGCTTCCGGGAAGGTGAGCAATCAGCCCCAGCATTTT. This translates into CASSQVASGKVSNQPQHF.

This clone was detected once. CDR3 in DNA: TGTGCCACCAGCGGAGGACTAGCGGGGGGACCTGGGGCCAACGTCCTGACTTTC. Its translation is CATSGGLAGGPGANVLTF. The genes are TRBV15 and TRBJ2-6; 14 nucleotides match TRBD2. Trimming at V came to 5 bases and at J to 2 bases, leaving 5 bases not matched to a gene. The CDR3 covers 18 residues. The germline gives CDR1 LNHNV, CDR2 YYDKDF (reference sequence).

The chain links TRBV5-4 to TRBJ2-5; D gene unclear. The CDR3 is 15 amino acids. Germline lookup yields CDR1 SGHNT and CDR2 YYREEE (reference sequence). Trimming shortened V by 2 bases and J by 2 bases, and 13 bases separated the two germline ends. The CDR3, as DNA: TGTGCCAGCAGCTTTTCTACACGGAAACAAGAGACCCAGTACTTC. This encodes CASSFSTRKQETQYF.

This sequence joins TRBV27 and TRBJ1-5; D might be TRBD1 (5 bases). Germline CDR1 reads MNHEY; CDR2 reads SMNVEV (reference sequence). The CDR3 runs to 14 residues. With 1 base removed from V and 12 bases from J, the gap between germline ends came to 16 bases. The DNA of the CDR3 is TGTGCCAGCAGTTTATGGCCTTTGGGGGAGGACCAGCATTTT. This sequence encodes CASSLWPLGEDQHF.

This sequence joins TRBV2 and TRBJ2-3; D ambiguous. The CDR3 loop spans 12 amino acids. Trimming removed 7 bases at V and 9 bases at J, with 14 bases between. The germline CDR1 and CDR2 sequences are SNHLY and FYNNEI. The CDR3 coding sequence is TGTGCCAGCACCAGGCTACACCCAACGCAGTATTTT. Translating gives CASTRLHPTQYF.

The chain uses TRBV6-5 and TRBJ2-1; D perhaps matches TRBD1 (6 bases). Between the trimmed V and J ends, which lost 2 bases and 8 bases, there was a span of 13 bases. CDR1 is MNHEY, CDR2 SVGAGI, per germline. The CDR3 runs to 14 residues. The chain's CDR3 is CASSYRRQVHEQFF. The CDR3 nucleotides are TGTGCCAGCAGTTACCGGAGACAGGTCCATGAGCAGTTCTTC.

This sequence joins TRBV6-6 and TRBJ1-4; 7 nucleotides match TRBD1. This CDR3 has 15 amino acids. Germline trimming cut 6 bases from V and 7 bases from J; bases unmatched to any gene: 11. Germline values: CDR1 MNHNY, CDR2 SVGAGI (reference sequence). The CDR3 spells CASSWTGSNSEKLFF. The DNA for the CDR3 is TGTGCCAGCAGCTGGACAGGCTCGAATAGTGAAAAACTGTTTTTT.

CDR3 DNA sequence: TGTGCCAGCAGCGGAAGTGTCAACGTCCTGACTTTC. This translates into CASSGSVNVLTF. The chain links TRBV9 to TRBJ2-6; D gene ambiguous. V was trimmed by 3 bases and J by 9 bases, leaving 7 bases between them. This CDR3 region has 12 residues. Germline V gene data show CDR1 as SGDLS and CDR2 as YYNGEE.

V usage is TRBV19 and J usage is TRBJ2-1; 9 bases match TRBD1. V shed 5 bases and J 7 bases; nucleotides not matched to a gene: 9. CDR3 length: 15 residues. CDR1 LNHDA and CDR2 SQIVND come from the germline V gene (reference sequence). The CDR3: CASSPGTGYLNEQFF. For the CDR3, the DNA is TGTGCCAGTAGTCCCGGGACAGGGTATCTGAATGAGCAGTTCTTC.

The CDR3 loop is CAWSPAQRALYEQYF. In DNA, the CDR3 is TGTGCCTGGAGCCCCGCGCAGCGGGCCCTCTACGAGCAGTACTTC. The chain has TRBV30 and TRBJ2-7, with D maybe TRBD2 (6 bases). The germline gives CDR1 GTSNPN, CDR2 SVGIG (reference sequence). V was trimmed by 3 bases and J by 3 bases, leaving 18 bases between them. The CDR3 length is 15 residues.

CDR3 amino acids: CASSDCLAKNIQYF. In nucleotides, the CDR3 is TGCGCCAGCAGTGACTGCTTAGCCAAAAACATTCAGTACTTC. This chain joins TRBV10-1 and TRBJ2-4; D not resolved. Trimming cost V 3 bases and J 0 bases, with 6 bases left between them. This CDR3 spans 14 amino acids. Looked up from germline, CDR1 is WNHNN and CDR2 is SYGVQD (reference sequence).

The V call is TRBV19, the J call TRBJ1-5; TRBD1 matches at 9 bases. V was clipped by 1 base and J by 10 bases; unmatched bases: 5. Germline V gene lookup returns CDR1 LNHDA and CDR2 SQIVND (reference sequence). This CDR3 has 14 amino acids. The CDR3 reads CASSIGTGASPQHF. The CDR3 nucleotides read TGTGCCAGTAGTATAGGGACAGGGGCTAGTCCCCAGCATTTT.

The genes are TRBV6-5 and TRBJ1-2; a weak D match, TRBD1 (6 bases). Germline lookup yields CDR1 MNHEY and CDR2 SVGAGI. The CDR3 runs 13 residues. Trimming stripped 2 bases from V and 6 bases from J, with 10 bases between. The CDR3 nucleotides are TGTGCCAGCAGTTACGGCACAGGGAATGGCTACACCTTC. The encoded protein is CASSYGTGNGYTF.